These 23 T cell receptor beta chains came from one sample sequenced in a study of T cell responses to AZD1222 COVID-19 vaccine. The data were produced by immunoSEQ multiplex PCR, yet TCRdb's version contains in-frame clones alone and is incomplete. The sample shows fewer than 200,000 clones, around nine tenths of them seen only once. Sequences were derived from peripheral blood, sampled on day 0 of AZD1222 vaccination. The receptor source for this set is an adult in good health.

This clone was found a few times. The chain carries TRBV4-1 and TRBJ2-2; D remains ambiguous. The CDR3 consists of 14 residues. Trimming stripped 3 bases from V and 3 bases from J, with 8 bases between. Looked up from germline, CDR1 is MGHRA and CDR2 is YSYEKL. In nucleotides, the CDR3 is TGCGCCAGCAGCCATGGCGGCCACACCGGGGAGCTGTTTTTT. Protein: CASSHGGHTGELFF.

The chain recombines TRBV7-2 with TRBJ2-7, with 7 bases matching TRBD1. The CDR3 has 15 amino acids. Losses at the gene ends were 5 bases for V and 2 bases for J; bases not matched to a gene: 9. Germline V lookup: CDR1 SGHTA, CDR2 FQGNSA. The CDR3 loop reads CASSLNRGSPYEQYF. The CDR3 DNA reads TGTGCCAGCAGCCTAAACAGGGGTTCCCCCTACGAGCAGTACTTC.

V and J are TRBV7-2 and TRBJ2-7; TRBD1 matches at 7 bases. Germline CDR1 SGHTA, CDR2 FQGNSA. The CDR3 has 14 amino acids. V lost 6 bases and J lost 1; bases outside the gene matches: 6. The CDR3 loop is CASSPMTGSYEQYF. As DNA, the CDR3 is TGTGCCAGCAGTCCTATGACAGGGTCCTACGAGCAGTACTTC.

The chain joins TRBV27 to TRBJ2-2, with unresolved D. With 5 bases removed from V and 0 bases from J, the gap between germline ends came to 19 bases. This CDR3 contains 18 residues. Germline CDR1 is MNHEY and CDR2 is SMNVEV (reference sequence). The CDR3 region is CASSPISSWGTNTGELFF. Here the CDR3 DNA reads TGTGCCAGCAGTCCTATTTCCTCTTGGGGAACGAACACCGGGGAGCTGTTTTTT.

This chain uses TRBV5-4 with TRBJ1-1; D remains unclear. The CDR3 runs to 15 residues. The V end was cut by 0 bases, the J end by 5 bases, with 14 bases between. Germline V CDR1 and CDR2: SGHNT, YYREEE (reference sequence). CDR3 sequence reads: CASSLAGVGRTEAFF. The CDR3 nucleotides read TGTGCCAGCAGCTTGGCCGGGGTGGGTAGAACTGAAGCTTTCTTT. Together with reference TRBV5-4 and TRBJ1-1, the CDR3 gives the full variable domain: ETGVTQSPTHLIKTRGQQVTLRCSSQSGHNTVSWYQQALGQGPQFIFQYYREEENGRGNFPPRFSGLQFPNYSSELNVNALELDDSALYLCASSLAGVGRTEAFFGQGTRLTVV.

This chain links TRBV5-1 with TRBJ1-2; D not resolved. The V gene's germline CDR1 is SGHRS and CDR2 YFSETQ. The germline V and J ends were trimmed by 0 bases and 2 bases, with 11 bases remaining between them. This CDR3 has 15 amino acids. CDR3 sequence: CASSLVPLSNYGYTF. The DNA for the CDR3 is TGCGCCAGCAGCTTGGTTCCCCTTTCCAACTATGGCTACACCTTC.

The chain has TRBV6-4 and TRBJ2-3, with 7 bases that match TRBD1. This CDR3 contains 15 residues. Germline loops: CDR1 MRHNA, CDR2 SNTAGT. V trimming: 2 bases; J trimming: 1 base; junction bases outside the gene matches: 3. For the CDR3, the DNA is TGTGCCAGCAGTGACACAGGGGTGGGCACAGATACGCAGTATTTT. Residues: CASSDTGVGTDTQYF.

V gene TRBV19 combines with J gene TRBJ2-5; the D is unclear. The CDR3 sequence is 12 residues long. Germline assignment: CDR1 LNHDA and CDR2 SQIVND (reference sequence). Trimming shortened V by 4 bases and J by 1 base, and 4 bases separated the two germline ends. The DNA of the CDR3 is TGTGCCAGTAGTAGGACCCAAGAGACCCAGTACTTC. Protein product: CASSRTQETQYF.

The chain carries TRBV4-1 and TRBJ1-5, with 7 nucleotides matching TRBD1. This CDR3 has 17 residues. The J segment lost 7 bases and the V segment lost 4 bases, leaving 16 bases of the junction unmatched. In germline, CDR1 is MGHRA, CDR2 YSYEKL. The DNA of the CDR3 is TGCGCCAGCAGCCCTACACAGGGACAGTCGGCGAGGCAGCCCCAGCATTTT. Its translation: CASSPTQGQSARQPQHF.

CDR3 amino acids: CASSAGGWSPTYEQYF. The CDR3 region has the DNA TGTGCCAGCAGCGCTGGGGGTTGGAGCCCCACCTACGAGCAGTACTTC. The rearrangement joins TRBV2 to TRBJ2-7, with D perhaps assigned TRBD1 or TRBD2 (5 bases each). V lost 6 bases, J lost 2 bases, and 20 bases lay in between. Germline V gives CDR1 SNHLY, CDR2 FYNNEI. The CDR3 contains 16 residues. Filled out from reference TRBV2 and TRBJ2-7, the complete variable domain reads EPEVTQTPSHQVTQMGQEVILRCVPISNHLYFYWYRQILGQKVEFLVSFYNNEISEKSEIFDDQFSVERPDGSNFTLKIRSTKLEDSAMYFCASSAGGWSPTYEQYFGPGTRLTVT.

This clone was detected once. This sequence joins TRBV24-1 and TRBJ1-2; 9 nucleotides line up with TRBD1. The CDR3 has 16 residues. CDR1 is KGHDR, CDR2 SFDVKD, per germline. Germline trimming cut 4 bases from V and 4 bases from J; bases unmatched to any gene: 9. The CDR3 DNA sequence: TGTGCCACCAGTGACCCAAGACAGGGGGGGATCTATGGCTACACCTTC. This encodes CATSDPRQGGIYGYTF.

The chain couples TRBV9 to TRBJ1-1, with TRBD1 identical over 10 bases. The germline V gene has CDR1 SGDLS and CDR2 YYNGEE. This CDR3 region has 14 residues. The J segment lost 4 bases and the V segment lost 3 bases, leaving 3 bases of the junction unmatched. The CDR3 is CASSGQGALTEAFF. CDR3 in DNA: TGTGCCAGCAGCGGACAGGGGGCGCTCACTGAAGCTTTCTTT. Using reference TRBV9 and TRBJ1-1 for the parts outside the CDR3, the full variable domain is DSGVTQTPKHLITATGQRVTLRCSPRSGDLSVYWYQQSLDQGLQFLIQYYNGEERAKGNILERFSAQQFPDLHSELNLSSLELGDSALYFCASSGQGALTEAFFGQGTRLTVV.

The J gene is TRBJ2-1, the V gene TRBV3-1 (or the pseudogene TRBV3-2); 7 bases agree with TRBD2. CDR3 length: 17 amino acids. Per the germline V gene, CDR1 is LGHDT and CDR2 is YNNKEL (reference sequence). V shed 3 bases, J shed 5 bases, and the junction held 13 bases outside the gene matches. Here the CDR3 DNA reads TGTGCCAGCAGCCACTCCCTTGGCGGGAGCATGGACAATGAGCAGTTCTTC. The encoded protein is CASSHSLGGSMDNEQFF.

CDR3 sequence: CASSLVLAGQETQYF. CDR3 coding DNA: TGCGCCAGCAGCTTGGTCCTAGCGGGGCAAGAGACCCAGTACTTC. This chain links TRBV5-1 with TRBJ2-5, with TRBD2 matching over 9 bases. With 0 bases clipped from V and 2 bases from J, the junction kept 2 bases outside the gene matches. Germline values: CDR1 SGHRS, CDR2 YFSETQ. The CDR3 is 15 amino acids.

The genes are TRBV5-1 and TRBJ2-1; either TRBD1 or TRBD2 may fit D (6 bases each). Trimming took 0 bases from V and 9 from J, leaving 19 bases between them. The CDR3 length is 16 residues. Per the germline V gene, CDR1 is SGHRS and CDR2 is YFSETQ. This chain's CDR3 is CASSLEGGSKGGEQFF. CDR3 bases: TGCGCCAGCAGCTTGGAAGGGGGGTCCAAAGGCGGTGAGCAGTTCTTC.

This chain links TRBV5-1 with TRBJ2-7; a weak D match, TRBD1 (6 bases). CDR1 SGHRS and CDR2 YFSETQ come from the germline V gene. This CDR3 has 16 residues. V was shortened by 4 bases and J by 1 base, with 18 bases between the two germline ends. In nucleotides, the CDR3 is TGCGCCAGCAGCCCGGACGGGACACGGCTTTCCTACGAGCAGTACTTC. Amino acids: CASSPDGTRLSYEQYF.

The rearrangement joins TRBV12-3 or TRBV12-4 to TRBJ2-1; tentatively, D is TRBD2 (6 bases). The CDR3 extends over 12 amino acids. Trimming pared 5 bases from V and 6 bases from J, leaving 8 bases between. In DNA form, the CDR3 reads TGTGCCAGCAGTGGGACTGTCAATGAGCAGTTCTTC. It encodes CASSGTVNEQFF.

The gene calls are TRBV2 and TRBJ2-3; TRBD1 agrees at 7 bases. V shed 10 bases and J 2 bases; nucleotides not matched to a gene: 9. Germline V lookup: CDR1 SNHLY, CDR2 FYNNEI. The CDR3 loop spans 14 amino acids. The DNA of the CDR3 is TGTGCCACCCGGGAAGGGACAGCCACAGATACGCAGTATTTT. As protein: CATREGTATDTQYF.

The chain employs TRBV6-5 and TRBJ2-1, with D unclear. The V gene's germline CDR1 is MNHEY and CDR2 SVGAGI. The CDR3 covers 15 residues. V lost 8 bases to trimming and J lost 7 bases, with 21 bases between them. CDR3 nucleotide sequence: TGTGCCAGCGGACGCGGCCCCACTGTCGGGAATGAGCAGTTCTTC. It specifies CASGRGPTVGNEQFF.

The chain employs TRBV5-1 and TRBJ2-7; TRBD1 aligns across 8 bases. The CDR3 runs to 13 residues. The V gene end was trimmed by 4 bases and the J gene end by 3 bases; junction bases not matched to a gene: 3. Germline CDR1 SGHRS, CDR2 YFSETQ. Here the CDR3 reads CASSAGQGYEQYF. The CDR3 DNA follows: TGCGCCAGCAGCGCAGGACAGGGCTACGAGCAGTACTTC.

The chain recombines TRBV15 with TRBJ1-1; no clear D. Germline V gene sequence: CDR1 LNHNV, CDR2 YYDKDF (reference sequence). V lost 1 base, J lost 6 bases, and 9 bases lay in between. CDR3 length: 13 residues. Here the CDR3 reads CATSRARKAEAFF. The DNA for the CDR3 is TGTGCCACCAGCAGAGCCAGAAAGGCTGAAGCTTTCTTT.

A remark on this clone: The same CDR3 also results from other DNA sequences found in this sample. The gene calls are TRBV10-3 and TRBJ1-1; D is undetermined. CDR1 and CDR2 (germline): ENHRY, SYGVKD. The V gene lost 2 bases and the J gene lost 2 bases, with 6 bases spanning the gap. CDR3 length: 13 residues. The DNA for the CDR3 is TGTGCCATCAGTGAGAGAGGTAACACTGAAGCTTTCTTT. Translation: CAISERGNTEAFF.

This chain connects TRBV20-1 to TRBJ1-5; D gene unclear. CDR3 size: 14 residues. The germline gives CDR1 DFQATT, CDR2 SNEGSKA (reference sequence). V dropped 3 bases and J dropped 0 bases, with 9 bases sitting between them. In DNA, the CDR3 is TGCAGTGCTAGTGATCCCCGTAGCAATCAGCCCCAGCATTTT. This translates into CSASDPRSNQPQHF.